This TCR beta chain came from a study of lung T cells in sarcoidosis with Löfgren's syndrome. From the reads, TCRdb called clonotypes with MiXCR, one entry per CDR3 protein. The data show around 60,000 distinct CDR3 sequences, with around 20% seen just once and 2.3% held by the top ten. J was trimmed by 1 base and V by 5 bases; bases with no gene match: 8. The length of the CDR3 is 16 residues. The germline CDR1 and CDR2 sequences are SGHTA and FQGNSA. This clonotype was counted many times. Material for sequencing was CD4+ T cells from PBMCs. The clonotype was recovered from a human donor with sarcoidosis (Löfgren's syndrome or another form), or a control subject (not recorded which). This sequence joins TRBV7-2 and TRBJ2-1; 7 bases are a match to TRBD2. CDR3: CASSTSGTTSYNEQFF. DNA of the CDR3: TGTGCCAGCAGCACTTCCGGGACTACATCCTACAATGAGCAGTTCTTC. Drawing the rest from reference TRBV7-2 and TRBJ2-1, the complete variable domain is GAGVSQSPSNKVTEKGKDVELRCDPISGHTALYWYRQSLGQGLEFLIYFQGNSAPDKSGLPSDRFSAERTGGSVSTLTIQRTQQEDSAVYLCASSTSGTTSYNEQFFGPGTRLTVL.